This T cell receptor (beta chain) was identified in a study of blood T cell repertoires in COVID-19 (dated by TCRdb to the early 2020s). For context, the study as a whole: Collaborator samples came from the United States, Italy and Spain and covered acute and convalescent phases of COVID-19. The material from the prospective study consisted of cDNA or gDNA derived from T cells, B-cell-depleted T cells, or PBMCs. Deeply sampled blood TCRbeta repertoires from subjects exposed to, actively infected with, or recovered from COVID-19 were included in the dataset. The repertoires were released in a freely available public database meant as a resource for research on the immune response to SARS-CoV-2. The samples were drawn from the first 160 participants of the ongoing ImmuneRACE study and from over a thousand subjects provided by 6 global collaborators. The sample metadata nearly always contained a de-identified subject ID, COVID-19 status, age in years and sex. Where HLA class I and class II types were available, the types were taken from metadata supplied by the sample provider, not from assay-based typing.

Points on this clone: There is no known antigen for this receptor. Base quality data are lacking; no much larger clone is found one base away.

The immunoSEQ Assay, a bias-controlled multiplex PCR, was used to amplify TCRbeta CDR3 regions from genomic DNA. The authors processed their data as follows. Nucleated cell counts per sample were estimated from amplification of reference gene primers within the assay. To quantify the absolute abundance of each unique TCRbeta CDR3 rearrangement, sequence reads were collapsed and filtered. For each sample, productive Simpson clonality was calculated as the square root of Simpson's diversity index over productive rearrangements. TCRdb re-hosts the immuneACCESS table, in-frame sequences only. Its copies lack some clones; in the studies checked, an unresolved V gene accounts for under half of them, and the cause for the rest is not known. V, J and clone size are those of that table, while D and trimming were read from the DNA. The sample table shows a few hundred thousand clones, and under 90% are seen once. Approximately 4.3% of the sample belongs to the ten largest clones.

Here is what the overall study found, with its caveats: How much clinical and demographic metadata was included differed by source and by participant, and the metadata was provided uncurated.

Participants in the prospective study were enrolled through a virtual design, were aged about 18 to 90 years, and lived in 20 to 30 United States geographic areas. Cohort assignment in the prospective study relied on participant-reported clinical history from a screening survey and a study questionnaire. In the prospective study, mobile phlebotomists collected whole blood, serum and a nasopharyngeal or oropharyngeal swab from each participant. Prospective study participants could optionally give additional blood draws and questionnaires over an approximately two-month period. Before DNA extraction, prospective study blood samples were shipped either frozen or at room temperature. The germline V gene yields KGHDR for CDR1 and SFDVKD for CDR2. V is pared back by 8 bases and J by 7 bases, with 7 bases lying between the germline termini. Inclusive of the bounding cysteine and phenylalanine, the CDR3 is 10 residues long. Solely the CDR3 DNA is kept, with 30 bases framed from the first base.

The V and J genes are TRBV24-1 and TRBJ1-1; no D gene is confidently identified. The sequencing sample was made of PBMCs or T cells enriched from blood (not recorded which). This TCR was recovered from a man aged 30 to 45 with acute COVID-19. The DNA reads TGTGCCACCACCAAATTTGAAGCTTTCTTT. This encodes CATTKFEAFF.